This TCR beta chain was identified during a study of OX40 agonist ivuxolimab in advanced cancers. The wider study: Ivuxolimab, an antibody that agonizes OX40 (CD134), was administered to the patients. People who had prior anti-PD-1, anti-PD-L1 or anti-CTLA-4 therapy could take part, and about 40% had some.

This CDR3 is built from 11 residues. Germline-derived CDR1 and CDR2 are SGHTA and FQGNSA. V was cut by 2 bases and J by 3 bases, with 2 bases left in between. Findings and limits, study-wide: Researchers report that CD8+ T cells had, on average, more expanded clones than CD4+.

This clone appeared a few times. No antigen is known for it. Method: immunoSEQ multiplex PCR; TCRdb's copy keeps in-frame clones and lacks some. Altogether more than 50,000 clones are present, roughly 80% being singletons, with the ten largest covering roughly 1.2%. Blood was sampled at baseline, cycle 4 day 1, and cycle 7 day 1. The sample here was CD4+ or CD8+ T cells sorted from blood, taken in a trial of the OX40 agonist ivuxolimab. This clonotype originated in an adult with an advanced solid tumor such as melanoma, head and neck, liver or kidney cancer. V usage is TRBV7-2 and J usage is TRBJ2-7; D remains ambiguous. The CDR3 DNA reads TGTGCCAGCAGCTTATACTACGAGCAGTACTTC. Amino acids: CASSLYYEQYF.